This entry features one T cell receptor (beta chain) sequence. The CDR3 consists of 14 residues. V was trimmed by 1 base and J by 1 base, leaving 7 bases between them. Germline-derived CDR1 and CDR2 are SEHNR and FQNEAQ (reference sequence). The data stem from a study of blood T cell repertoires in COVID-19. At the level of the study: Collection of acute and convalescent COVID-19 samples took place in the United States, Italy and Spain.

As processed by the authors: Reference gene primers were amplified, and this amplification served to estimate nucleated cell counts. Generated by immunoSEQ multiplex PCR, the TCRdb table keeps only in-frame clones and is missing some. V, J and clone size reflect that table, while D and trimming were determined from the DNA. The data hold 210,000 or so clones, with under 85% observed a single time. This chain joins TRBV7-9 and TRBJ1-2; D gene ambiguous. The sequencing sample was made of PBMCs or T cells enriched from blood (not recorded which). The clonotype was recovered from a man aged 60 to 75 who had recovered from COVID-19. CDR3 nucleotides: TGTGCCAGCAGCTTAGAGGAGGGTAACTATGGCTACACCTTC. Amino acids: CASSLEEGNYGYTF. The variable domain in full, with the rest retrieved from reference TRBV7-9 and TRBJ1-2, is DTGVSQNPRHKITKRGQNVTFRCDPISEHNRLYWYRQTLGQGPEFLTYFQNEAQLEKSRLLSDRFSAERPKGSFSTLEIQRTEQGDSAMYLCASSLEEGNYGYTFGSGTRLTVV.